This T cell receptor beta chain is drawn from a study of CD8 T cells in Susac syndrome. Points from the study as a whole: Clonal expansion was missing from Susac syndrome CD4+ T cell repertoires.

Germline lookup yields CDR1 ENHRY and CDR2 SYGVKD. Trimming left V 0 bases short and J 4 bases short, with 7 bases between. The CDR3 has 14 amino acids. It was with random hexamers that roughly 0.45 to 1 ug RNA was reverse transcribed. One entry per CDR3 protein, called by TCRdb with MiXCR from the immunoSEQ multiplex PCR reads. The repertoire holds some 150,000 distinct CDR3 sequences, with 85% to 95% as singletons. On this clonotype itself: Its cognate antigen is unknown.

The TCR was taken from a human donor with Susac syndrome. The chain links TRBV10-3 to TRBJ2-1, with no clear D. The sequencing sample was made of CD4+ T cells from PBMCs. The CDR3: CAISESSWYNEQFF. CDR3 DNA: TGTGCCATCAGTGAGTCAAGTTGGTACAATGAGCAGTTCTTC.